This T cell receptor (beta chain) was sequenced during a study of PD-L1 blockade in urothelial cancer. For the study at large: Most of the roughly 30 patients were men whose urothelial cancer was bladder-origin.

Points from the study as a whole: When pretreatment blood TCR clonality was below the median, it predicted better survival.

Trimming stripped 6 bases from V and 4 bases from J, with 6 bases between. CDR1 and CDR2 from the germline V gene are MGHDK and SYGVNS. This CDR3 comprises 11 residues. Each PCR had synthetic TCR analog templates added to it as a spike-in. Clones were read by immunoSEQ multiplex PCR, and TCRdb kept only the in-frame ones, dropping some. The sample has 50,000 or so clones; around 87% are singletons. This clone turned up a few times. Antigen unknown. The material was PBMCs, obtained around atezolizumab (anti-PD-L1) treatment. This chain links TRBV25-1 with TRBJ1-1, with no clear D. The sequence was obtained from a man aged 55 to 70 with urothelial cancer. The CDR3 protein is CASSPITEAFF. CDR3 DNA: TGTGCCAGCAGCCCTATCACTGAAGCTTTCTTT. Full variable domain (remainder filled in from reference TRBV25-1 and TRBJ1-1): EADIYQTPRYLVIGTGKKITLECSQTMGHDKMYWYQQDPGMELHLIHYSYGVNSTEKGDLSSESTVSRIRTEHFPLTLESARPSHTSQYLCASSPITEAFFGQGTRLTVV.